This T cell receptor (beta chain) was found in a study of blood T cell repertoires in COVID-19. Per the authors' pipeline: Cell counts per sample came from amplifying reference gene primers. This table comes from immunoSEQ multiplex PCR, and its TCRdb copy is limited to in-frame clones, with some not included. That table is the source of V, J and clone size, and D and trimming were worked out from the DNA. This sample yields tens of thousands of clones, of which less than 85% are seen a single time; around 5.8% belongs to the top ten. In germline, CDR1 is SNHLY, CDR2 FYNNEI. Between the trimmed V and J ends, which lost 7 bases and 3 bases, there was a span of 16 bases. This CDR3 has 14 residues.

Specimen: peripheral blood. The chain couples TRBV2 to TRBJ2-7, with D perhaps TRBD2 (5 bases). The receptor comes from a woman older than 75 with active or convalescent COVID-19. The CDR3 coding sequence is TGTGCCAGCAAGGCTGGCCTCGGGGTCTACGAGCAGTACTTC. This sequence encodes CASKAGLGVYEQYF. Looking up the rest from reference TRBV2 and TRBJ2-7 gives the full variable domain: EPEVTQTPSHQVTQMGQEVILRCVPISNHLYFYWYRQILGQKVEFLVSFYNNEISEKSEIFDDQFSVERPDGSNFTLKIRSTKLEDSAMYFCASKAGLGVYEQYFGPGTRLTVT.